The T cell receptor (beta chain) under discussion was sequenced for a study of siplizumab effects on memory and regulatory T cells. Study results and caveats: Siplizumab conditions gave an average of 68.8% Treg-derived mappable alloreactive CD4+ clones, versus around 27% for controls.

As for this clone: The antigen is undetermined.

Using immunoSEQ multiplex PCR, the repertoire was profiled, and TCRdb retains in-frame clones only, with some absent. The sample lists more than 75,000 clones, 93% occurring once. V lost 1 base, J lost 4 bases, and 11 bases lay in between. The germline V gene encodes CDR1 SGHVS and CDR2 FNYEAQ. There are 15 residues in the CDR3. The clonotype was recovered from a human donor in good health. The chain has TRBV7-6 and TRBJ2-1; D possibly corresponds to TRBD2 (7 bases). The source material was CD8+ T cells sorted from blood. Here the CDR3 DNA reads TGTGCCAGCAGCTTAGGCGGGGGCGATTACAATGAGCAGTTCTTC. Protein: CASSLGGGDYNEQFF. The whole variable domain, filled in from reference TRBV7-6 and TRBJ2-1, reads GAGVSQSPRYKVTKRGQDVALRCDPISGHVSLYWYRQALGQGPEFLTYFNYEAQQDKSGLPNDRFSAERPEGSISTLTIQRTEQRDSAMYRCASSLGGGDYNEQFFGPGTRLTVL.